The 5 T cell receptor beta chains below come from one sample, sequenced in a study of cytomegalovirus exposure and HLA in healthy donors. The PCR used 60 Vbeta and 13 Jbeta primers. Profiling relied on immunoSEQ multiplex PCR, and the TCRdb table lists in-frame clones only, not all of them. This listing includes 50,000 or so clones. Sequenced input: PBMCs. The receptors come from a woman aged 18-30 years in good health and CMV-seronegative.

The chain recombines TRBV5-1 with TRBJ1-2; D might be TRBD1 (5 bases). V was clipped by 1 base and J by 3 bases, with 10 bases between them. CDR1 is SGHRS and CDR2 is YFSETQ in the germline V gene. CDR3 length: 14 amino acids. The CDR3 sequence is CASSLISRDYGYTF. The CDR3 DNA reads TGCGCCAGCAGCTTGATTTCCAGGGACTATGGCTACACCTTC.

This chain joins TRBV27 and TRBJ1-3; possible D gene TRBD1, 5 bases. CDR1 and CDR2 (germline): MNHEY, SMNVEV (reference sequence). V was pared by 2 bases and J by 4 bases, with 9 bases between. The CDR3 length is 14 residues. CDR3 DNA sequence: TGTGCCAGCAGTTTAGCAGGGCGCGGAAACACCATATATTTT. It codes for CASSLAGRGNTIYF.

The rearrangement uses TRBV12-5 and TRBJ1-2; D unclear. Per the germline V gene, CDR1 is LGHNT and CDR2 is FRNRAP. The CDR3 consists of 16 residues. Deletions cut 1 base from V and 1 base from J, with 13 bases between. The CDR3 region has the DNA TGTGCTAGTGGTTTGGGTAGTCGGGGAGTTAACTATGGCTACACCTTC. Amino acid sequence: CASGLGSRGVNYGYTF. Full variable domain (outside the CDR3, taken from reference TRBV12-5 and TRBJ1-2): DARVTQTPRHKVTEMGQEVTMRCQPILGHNTVFWYRQTMMQGLELLAYFRNRAPLDDSGMPKDRFSAEMPDATLATLKIQPSEPRDSAVYFCASGLGSRGVNYGYTFGSGTRLTVV.

The rearrangement uses TRBV19 and TRBJ2-6; D unclear. Germline loops: CDR1 LNHDA, CDR2 SQIVND (reference sequence). V was cut by 4 bases and J by 0 bases, with 10 bases left in between. The length of the CDR3 is 16 residues. The CDR3, as DNA: TGTGCCAGTAGTAGCTTACTAAGCTCTGGGGCCAACGTCCTGACTTTC. This codes for CASSSLLSSGANVLTF. Full variable domain (missing parts from reference TRBV19 and TRBJ2-6): DGGITQSPKYLFRKEGQNVTLSCEQNLNHDAMYWYRQDPGQGLRLIYYSQIVNDFQKGDIAEGYSVSREKKESFPLTVTSAQKNPTAFYLCASSSLLSSGANVLTFGAGSRLTVL.

V is TRBV5-1 and J is TRBJ2-7, with 7 bases aligning to TRBD1. The CDR3 is 15 amino acids. Germline V gives CDR1 SGHRS, CDR2 YFSETQ. V was clipped by 0 bases and J by 4 bases; unmatched bases: 7. The CDR3 DNA reads as TGCGCCAGCAGCTTGGGGGCTGGGACAGAGTACGAGCAGTACTTC. This encodes CASSLGAGTEYEQYF.